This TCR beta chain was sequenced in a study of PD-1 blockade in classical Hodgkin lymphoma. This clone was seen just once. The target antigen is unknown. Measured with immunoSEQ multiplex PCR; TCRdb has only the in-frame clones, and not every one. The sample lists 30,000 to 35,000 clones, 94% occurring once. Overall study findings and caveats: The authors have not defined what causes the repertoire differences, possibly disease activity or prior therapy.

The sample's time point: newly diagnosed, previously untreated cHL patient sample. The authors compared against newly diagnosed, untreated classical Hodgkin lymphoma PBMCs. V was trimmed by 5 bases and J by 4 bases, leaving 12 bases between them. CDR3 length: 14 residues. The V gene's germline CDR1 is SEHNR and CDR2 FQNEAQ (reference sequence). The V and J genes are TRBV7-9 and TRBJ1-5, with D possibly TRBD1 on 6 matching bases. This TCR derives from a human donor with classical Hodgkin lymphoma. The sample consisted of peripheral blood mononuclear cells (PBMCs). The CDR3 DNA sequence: TGTGCCAGCAGCCCTGGGACACTTAATCAGCCCCAGCATTTT. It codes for CASSPGTLNQPQHF.